The next 2 T cell receptor beta chains were all read from a single sample in a study of T cells in women clearing cervical HPV infection. The method was immunoSEQ multiplex PCR; TCRdb's version includes in-frame clones alone and lacks a portion of them. The table lists 45,000 to 50,000 clones. The sequenced sample consisted of blood buffy coat. All receptors come from a woman aged 18-70 years with a cervical HPV16 infection that either progressed to CIN3+ or cleared (not recorded which).

The DNA read from the CDR3 is TGTGCCAGCAGCCCAGGGTTCTACGAC. Translated, it gives CASSPGFYD. The entire CDR3 reads CASSPGFYDYTF. The chain is built from TRBV7-9 and TRBJ1-2, with a tentative D call TRBD1 (5 bases). The DNA ends 3 residues before the CDR3 does, and the rest of the CDR3 is filled in from the germline J gene. CDR3 length: 12 residues. The germline V gene encodes CDR1 SEHNR and CDR2 FQNEAQ (reference sequence).

Note on this clone: The read is 3 residues too short to cover the CDR3 end, so that end is filled in from the germline J gene. The chain has TRBV6-2 or TRBV6-3 and TRBJ2-3; D remains unclear. The CDR3 consists of 15 residues. Germline CDR1 is MNHEY and CDR2 is SVGEGT. V dropped 7 bases and J dropped 1 base, with 15 bases sitting between them. The chain's CDR3 is CASTNYNIRTDTQYF. The CDR3 bases that were read are TGTGCCAGCACCAATTATAACATACGCACAGATACG.